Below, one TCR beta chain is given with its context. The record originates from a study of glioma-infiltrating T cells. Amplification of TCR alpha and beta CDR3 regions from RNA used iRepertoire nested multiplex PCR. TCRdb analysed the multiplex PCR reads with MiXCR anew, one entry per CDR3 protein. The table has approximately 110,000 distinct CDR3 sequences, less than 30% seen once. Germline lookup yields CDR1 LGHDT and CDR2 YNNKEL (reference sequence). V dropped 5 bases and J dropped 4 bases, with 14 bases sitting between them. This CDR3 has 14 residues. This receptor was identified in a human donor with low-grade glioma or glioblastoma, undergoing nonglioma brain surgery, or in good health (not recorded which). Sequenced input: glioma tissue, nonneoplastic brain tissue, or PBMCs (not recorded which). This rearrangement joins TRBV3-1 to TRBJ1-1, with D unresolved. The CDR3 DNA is TGTGCCAGCAGCTCGGGATTCGGAGGCACTGAAGCTTTCTTT. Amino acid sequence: CASSSGFGGTEAFF.